The entry below describes one TCR beta chain. These data belong to a study of beta chain features in type 1 diabetes. The CDR3 totals 14 residues. The V and J ends lost 5 bases and 8 bases, in that order; junction bases with no gene match: 10. The germline gives CDR1 SGHNT, CDR2 YYREEE (reference sequence). Sequenced material consisted of expressed TCRB transcripts (all of the isolated RNA was reverse transcribed). Profiling relied on immunoSEQ multiplex PCR, and the TCRdb table lists in-frame clones only, not all of them. The table has 130,000 to 150,000 clones, 6.5% to 8.5% seen once; the top ten hold more than 1.1%.

This clonotype was obtained from a woman aged 25 to 45 in good health. The rearrangement uses TRBV5-4 and TRBJ2-1, with 7 bases aligning to TRBD1. The sequenced sample consisted of central memory CD4+ T cells from blood. DNA for the CDR3: TGTGCCAGCAGAGTAGGAACAGGGGTCCATGAGCAGTTCTTC. Translation: CASRVGTGVHEQFF.